A single sample gave rise to the 21 T cell receptor beta chains below, sequenced in a study of cytomegalovirus exposure and HLA in healthy donors. The PCR ran on 60 Vbeta and 13 Jbeta primers. Sequencing used immunoSEQ multiplex PCR; TCRdb keeps in-frame clones, though not all of them. Of 250,000 or so clones in the sample, 75% to 85% were seen once. Sequencing was carried out using PBMCs. The receptors derive from a woman aged 55-69 years in good health and CMV-seropositive.

This clone came up once. V is TRBV7-2 and J is TRBJ2-7, with 10 bases fitting TRBD2. This CDR3 is 15 amino acids long. Germline CDR1 SGHTA, CDR2 FQGNSA. After removal of 5 bases from V and 2 bases from J, the junction contained 6 bases not matched to a gene. The CDR3 loop is CASSPRTSGPYEQYF. DNA for the CDR3: TGTGCCAGCAGCCCCCGGACTAGCGGACCCTACGAGCAGTACTTC.

CDR3 sequence (DNA): TGTGCCAGCAGTGCCGTCGACAGGGATTATGAAGCTTTCTTT. This encodes CASSAVDRDYEAFF. This chain connects TRBV6-5 to TRBJ1-1, with 7 positions matching TRBD1. The CDR3 has 14 residues. The V segment lost 5 bases and the J segment 7 bases; nucleotides outside the gene matches: 10. CDR1 MNHEY and CDR2 SVGAGI come from the germline V gene.

This sequence joins TRBV5-4 and TRBJ2-7, with TRBD1 matching 7 bases. V shed 1 base, J shed 6 bases, and the junction held 1 base outside the gene matches. Looked up from germline, CDR1 is SGHNT and CDR2 is YYREEE (reference sequence). The CDR3 loop spans 12 amino acids. DNA for the CDR3: TGTGCCAGCAGCTTGCCAGGGGGCGAGCAGTACTTC. This encodes CASSLPGGEQYF.

The chain links TRBV6-4 to TRBJ2-4; D is unresolved. CDR1 MRHNA and CDR2 SNTAGT come from the germline V gene. This CDR3 is built from 14 residues. The V end was cut by 2 bases, the J end by 0 bases, with 5 bases between. CDR3 sequence: CASSDILAKNIQYF. DNA for the CDR3: TGTGCCAGCAGTGACATACTAGCCAAAAACATTCAGTACTTC.

The genes are TRBV5-1 and TRBJ2-1, with D unresolved. The CDR3 spans 12 residues. Germline V gene data show CDR1 as SGHRS and CDR2 as YFSETQ. V lost 0 bases to trimming and J lost 10 bases, with 8 bases between them. The CDR3 DNA reads as TGCGCCAGCAGCTTGGGCGGTTCGGAGCAGTTCTTC. This sequence encodes CASSLGGSEQFF.

About this clone itself: The same CDR3 arises from other DNA sequences in this sample as well. The chain is built from TRBV5-1 and TRBJ1-5, with a tentative D call TRBD1 (6 bases). CDR3 length: 13 residues. CDR1 and CDR2 (germline): SGHRS, YFSETQ. Trimming removed 2 bases at V and 4 bases at J, with 7 bases between. CDR3 in DNA: TGCGCCAGCAGCTTACAGGGTAATCAGCCCCAGCATTTT. Protein sequence: CASSLQGNQPQHF.

This sequence joins TRBV19 and TRBJ1-2; 8 bases line up with TRBD1. The CDR3 sequence is 14 residues long. Losses at the gene ends were 7 bases for V and 2 bases for J; bases not matched to a gene: 6. Germline lookup yields CDR1 LNHDA and CDR2 SQIVND (reference sequence). CDR3 residues: CASKTAGGNYGYTF. The CDR3 nucleotides read TGTGCCAGTAAGACGGCAGGGGGCAACTATGGCTACACCTTC.

This chain joins TRBV2 and TRBJ1-6; TRBD1 is a possible D gene (5 bases). This CDR3 comprises 15 residues. Germline CDR1 is SNHLY and CDR2 is FYNNEI. V was cut by 5 bases and J by 6 bases, with 14 bases left in between. The CDR3 region is CASSTEGGVNSPLHF. The DNA for the CDR3 is TGTGCCAGCAGTACTGAAGGAGGGGTTAATTCACCCCTCCACTTT. The whole variable domain, filled in from reference TRBV2 and TRBJ1-6, reads EPEVTQTPSHQVTQMGQEVILRCVPISNHLYFYWYRQILGQKVEFLVSFYNNEISEKSEIFDDQFSVERPDGSNFTLKIRSTKLEDSAMYFCASSTEGGVNSPLHFGNGTRLTVT.

The chain links TRBV7-2 to TRBJ2-3, with 14 bases matching TRBD2. Trimming cost V 4 bases and J 1 base; bases outside gene matches: 1. There are 16 residues in the CDR3. The germline V gene encodes CDR1 SGHTA and CDR2 FQGNSA. The CDR3 DNA reads TGTGCCAGCAGCTGGGGACTAGCGGGGGGCACAGATACGCAGTATTTT. This translates into CASSWGLAGGTDTQYF.

The chain has TRBV7-3 and TRBJ2-7; no clear D. CDR3 length: 14 residues. CDR1 and CDR2 (germline): SGHTA, FQGTGA. With 5 bases removed from V and 0 bases from J, the gap between germline ends came to 11 bases. This CDR3 reads CASSPSANSYEQYF. In DNA form, the CDR3 reads TGTGCCAGCAGCCCTAGTGCAAACTCCTACGAGCAGTACTTC.

The rearrangement joins TRBV2 to TRBJ2-3; D is perhaps TRBD1 (6 bases). The V and J ends lost 0 bases and 6 bases respectively, with 10 bases between them. The CDR3 covers 14 residues. From germline, CDR1 is SNHLY and CDR2 FYNNEI. The DNA of the CDR3 is TGTGCCAGCAGTGAAGCGCTTCAGGGGGATACGCAGTATTTT. Its protein product is CASSEALQGDTQYF.

This clone showed up just a few times. The chain recombines TRBV30 with TRBJ2-7; tentatively, D is TRBD1 (5 bases). V lost 0 bases and J 0 bases, leaving 12 bases between the germline ends. The germline V gene has CDR1 GTSNPN and CDR2 SVGIG (reference sequence). The CDR3 loop spans 15 amino acids. CDR3 protein: CAWSVIGRDSYEQYF. The CDR3 nucleotides are TGTGCCTGGAGTGTAATAGGCAGGGACTCCTACGAGCAGTACTTC.

The chain has TRBV7-3 and TRBJ1-1; D may be TRBD1 (6 bases). This CDR3 is built from 12 residues. The V gene's germline CDR1 is SGHTA and CDR2 FQGTGA. Deletions cut 4 bases from V and 10 bases from J, with 13 bases between. The DNA for the CDR3 is TGTGCCAGCAGCTCCCTACAGGGAGTAGCTTTCTTT. It yields the protein CASSSLQGVAFF.

The chain links TRBV28 to TRBJ1-1; TRBD1 is a possible D gene (5 bases). Germline V lookup: CDR1 MDHEN, CDR2 SYDVKM. The CDR3 is 13 amino acids. Between the trimmed V and J ends, which lost 6 bases and 7 bases, there was a span of 15 bases. CDR3 in amino acids: CASRGPGGGEAFF. Written as DNA, the CDR3 is TGTGCCAGCAGGGGTCCCGGGGGAGGTGAAGCTTTCTTT.

The chain couples TRBV2 to TRBJ1-5, with D maybe TRBD1 (5 bases). Germline loops: CDR1 SNHLY, CDR2 FYNNEI. V was clipped by 4 bases and J by 1 base, with 11 bases between them. CDR3 length equals 15 residues. The CDR3 sequence: CASSGPRVSNQPQHF. The DNA of the CDR3 is TGTGCCAGCAGTGGGCCCAGGGTAAGCAATCAGCCCCAGCATTTT.

The table lists this clone with a few counts. The chain joins TRBV19 to TRBJ1-2; D not certain. V was trimmed by 1 base and J by 7 bases, leaving 7 bases between them. From germline, CDR1 is LNHDA and CDR2 SQIVND (reference sequence). The CDR3 consists of 12 residues. The CDR3, as DNA: TGTGCCAGTAGTATAGGGTCCGGTGGCTACACCTTC. The encoded protein is CASSIGSGGYTF.

This chain uses TRBV5-1 with TRBJ2-3, with a weak D call TRBD1 (5 bases). The CDR3 is 15 amino acids. Germline V gives CDR1 SGHRS, CDR2 YFSETQ. The ends were cut back, 2 bases at V and 2 bases at J, with 12 bases in the middle. The CDR3 nucleotides read TGCGCCAGCAGCTTAGCGACAGACGTCACAGATACGCAGTATTTT. Its protein is CASSLATDVTDTQYF.

This sequence joins TRBV7-6 and TRBJ2-2; D unclear. CDR3 length: 16 amino acids. V was cut by 0 bases and J by 2 bases, with 10 bases left in between. Germline V gives CDR1 SGHVS, CDR2 FNYEAQ. CDR3 loop: CASSLARPGNTGELFF. CDR3 coding DNA: TGTGCCAGCAGCTTAGCGCGGCCCGGAAACACCGGGGAGCTGTTTTTT.

The chain joins TRBV9 to TRBJ2-2; 13 bases align to TRBD2. This CDR3 is 19 amino acids long. Per the germline V gene, CDR1 is SGDLS and CDR2 is YYNGEE. The V gene end was trimmed by 4 bases and the J gene end by 4 bases; junction bases not matched to a gene: 13. In nucleotides, the CDR3 is TGTGCCAGCAGCCTCGGGACTAGCGGGAATGAGGGAATCACCGGGGAGCTGTTTTTT. The encoded protein is CASSLGTSGNEGITGELFF.

The rearrangement links TRBV6-1 to TRBJ2-7; TRBD2 agrees at 15 bases. Trimming at V came to 8 bases and at J to 0 bases, leaving 2 bases not matched to a gene. Germline-derived CDR1 and CDR2 are MNHNS and SASEGT. The CDR3 spans 15 residues. CDR3 sequence reads: CASSGLAGGSYEQYF. The CDR3 coding sequence is TGTGCCAGCTCGGGACTAGCGGGGGGCTCCTACGAGCAGTACTTC.

The chain has TRBV5-1 and TRBJ2-3, with TRBD2 as a possible D gene (5 bases). In germline, CDR1 is SGHRS, CDR2 YFSETQ. The CDR3 loop spans 16 amino acids. Trimming removed 4 bases from V and 0 bases from J, with 15 bases in between. The CDR3 nucleotides are TGCGCCAGCAGCATCTATTGGGGAGCTAGCACAGATACGCAGTATTTT. It translates to CASSIYWGASTDTQYF. Looking up the rest from reference TRBV5-1 and TRBJ2-3 gives the full variable domain: KAGVTQTPRYLIKTRGQQVTLSCSPISGHRSVSWYQQTPGQGLQFLFEYFSETQRNKGNFPGRFSGRQFSNSRSEMNVSTLELGDSALYLCASSIYWGASTDTQYFGPGTRLTVL.